The clone carrying this T cell receptor (beta chain) was counted at least ten times. The target antigen is unknown. Germline assignment: CDR1 SGHRS and CDR2 YFSETQ. V lost 3 bases, J lost 4 bases, and 12 bases lay in between. The CDR3 totals 14 residues. Constant-segment primers were used for 5'RACE, and the resulting TCR alpha and TCR beta cDNA libraries carried sample barcodes and UMIs. TCRdb itself ran the 5' RACE reads through MiXCR, one entry per CDR3 protein. The profile shows about 340,000 distinct CDR3 sequences, more than 15% of them singletons. The data are from a study of T-cell memory formation after mild COVID-19. Study in general: Across donors, TCR clusters were largely donor specific.

Findings and caveats of the study: Later expanders leaned CD4+, whereas clones that contracted between day 15 and 85 were balanced CD4/CD8.

What was sequenced was PBMCs or a T cell subset sorted from them (not recorded which). This receptor was obtained from a man aged 18-30 years who had mild COVID-19 (a few samples of this study predate the infection). Cell type and time point are not known. The chain carries TRBV5-1 and TRBJ2-3; D possibly uses TRBD1 or TRBD2 (5 bases each). CDR3 sequence reads: CASSSGPAPDTQYF. For the CDR3, the DNA is TGCGCCAGCAGCTCGGGGCCAGCTCCAGATACGCAGTATTTT.